The clone carrying this T cell receptor beta chain was seen only a few times. The data were taken from a study of blood T cell repertoires in COVID-19. Looking at the study overall: Italy, Spain and the United States were the sources of the convalescent and acute COVID-19 samples.

One Seattle source followed patients from active infection through their disease course. Assay: immunoSEQ multiplex PCR; the TCRdb copy retains only in-frame clones and omits some. Among over 250,000 clones listed, approximately 90% were seen once. The TCR was taken from a woman in her 50s with COVID-19, enrolled during active disease. Sequenced: peripheral blood.

The CDR3, as DNA: TGTGCCAGTGAATTGGCTAGCGGGAGCCTTCGGACCCAGTACTTC. It codes for CASELASGSLRTQYF. The V gene is TRBV2, the J gene TRBJ2-5; TRBD2 aligns across 10 bases. The germline V gene encodes CDR1 SNHLY and CDR2 FYNNEI. The CDR3 has 15 amino acids. V lost 9 bases, J lost 7 bases, and 14 bases stayed unmatched.